What follows are 3 T cell receptor beta chains derived from one specimen sequenced in a study of blood T cell repertoires in COVID-19. Using immunoSEQ multiplex PCR, the repertoire was profiled, and TCRdb retains in-frame clones only, with some absent. The table has 350,000 or so clones, about 91% seen once; the top ten hold 1.6%. Sequenced input: peripheral blood. Receptors originate from a woman aged 25 to 39 with COVID-19, enrolled during active disease.

This clone was picked up a small number of times. V and J are TRBV6-6 and TRBJ1-5; 9 bases align to TRBD1. Germline V gives CDR1 MNHNY, CDR2 SVGAGI (reference sequence). The V and J ends lost 8 bases and 1 base, in that order; junction bases with no gene match: 9. This CDR3 is built from 16 residues. CDR3: CASRTGTGYSNQPQHF. In nucleotides, the CDR3 is TGTGCCAGCCGTACCGGGACAGGGTACAGCAATCAGCCCCAGCATTTT.

This clone was seen only once. This sequence joins TRBV4-2 and TRBJ2-1, with 8 bases fitting TRBD2. Germline trimming cut 3 bases from V and 2 bases from J; bases unmatched to any gene: 9. The CDR3 is 17 residues long. CDR1 and CDR2 from the germline V gene are LGHNA and YNFKEQ. The CDR3, as DNA: TGTGCCAGCAGCCAGGGACCTAGCGGGTGGACCTACAATGAGCAGTTCTTC. It yields the protein CASSQGPSGWTYNEQFF.

The chain links TRBV7-8 to TRBJ2-3; D might be TRBD1 (5 bases). V was shortened by 6 bases and J by 5 bases, with 9 bases between the two germline ends. CDR1 SGHVS and CDR2 FQNEAQ come from the germline V gene. This CDR3 has 12 amino acids. The CDR3 loop reads CASSSQGDTQYF. The DNA of the CDR3 is TGTGCCAGCAGTTCCCAGGGAGATACGCAGTATTTT.